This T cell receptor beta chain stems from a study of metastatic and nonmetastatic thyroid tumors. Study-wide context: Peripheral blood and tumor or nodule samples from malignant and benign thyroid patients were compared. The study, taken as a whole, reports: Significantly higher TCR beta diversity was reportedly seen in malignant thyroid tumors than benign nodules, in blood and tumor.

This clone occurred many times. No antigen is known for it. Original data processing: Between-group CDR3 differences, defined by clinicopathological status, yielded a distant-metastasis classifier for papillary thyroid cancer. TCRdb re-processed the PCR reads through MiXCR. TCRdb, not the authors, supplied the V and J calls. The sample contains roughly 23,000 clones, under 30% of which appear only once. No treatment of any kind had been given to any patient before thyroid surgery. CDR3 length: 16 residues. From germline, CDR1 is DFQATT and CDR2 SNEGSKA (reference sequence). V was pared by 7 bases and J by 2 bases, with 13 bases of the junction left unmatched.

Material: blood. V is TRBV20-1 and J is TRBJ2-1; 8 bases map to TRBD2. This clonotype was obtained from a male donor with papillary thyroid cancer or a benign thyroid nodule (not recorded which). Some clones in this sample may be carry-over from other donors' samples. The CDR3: CSVPPRAGRAYNEQFF. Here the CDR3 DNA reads TGCAGTGTCCCCCCCAGGGCCGGGAGGGCCTACAATGAGCAGTTCTTC.